This entry lists 28 T cell receptor beta chains sequenced from one sample in a study of T cell changes during pregnancy in multiple sclerosis. The repertoire was sequenced with immunoSEQ multiplex PCR; TCRdb's copy has only in-frame clones and lacks some. The data contain some 85,000 clones, just under 95% of them seen just once; the ten biggest clones take up about 0.84%. The sequencing here drew on peripheral blood, taken in the third trimester of pregnancy. Receptors were obtained from a female donor with multiple sclerosis, enrolled in a pregnancy study.

J is TRBJ2-7 and V is TRBV27, with 11 bases matching TRBD2. V was clipped by 1 base and J by 5 bases; unmatched bases: 7. The CDR3 spans 16 residues. Germline assignment: CDR1 MNHEY and CDR2 SMNVEV (reference sequence). The CDR3 nucleotides are TGTGCCAGCAGTTTATGGGGGACTAGCGGTTACCACGAGCAGTACTTC. As protein: CASSLWGTSGYHEQYF.

This clone was counted between two and nine times. The J gene is TRBJ2-4, the V gene TRBV27; tentative D call: TRBD1 (7 bases). V was pared by 4 bases and J by 3 bases, with 22 bases between. This CDR3 comprises 18 residues. CDR1 is MNHEY and CDR2 is SMNVEV in the germline V gene (reference sequence). CDR3 sequence reads: CASSSFQRQGGSKNIQYF. CDR3 DNA: TGTGCCAGCAGTTCCTTTCAACGACAGGGAGGAAGCAAAAACATTCAGTACTTC.

J is TRBJ1-2 and V is TRBV7-9; D not certain. The V gene lost 5 bases and the J gene lost 5 bases, with 15 bases spanning the gap. CDR1 is SEHNR and CDR2 is FQNEAQ in the germline V gene (reference sequence). The CDR3 length is 14 residues. The CDR3 here is CASSANQWRYGYTF. Here the CDR3 DNA reads TGTGCCAGCAGCGCGAACCAGTGGAGGTATGGCTACACCTTC. Complete variable domain (other parts from reference TRBV7-9 and TRBJ1-2): DTGVSQNPRHKITKRGQNVTFRCDPISEHNRLYWYRQTLGQGPEFLTYFQNEAQLEKSRLLSDRFSAERPKGSFSTLEIQRTEQGDSAMYLCASSANQWRYGYTFGSGTRLTVV.

The V and J genes are TRBV19 and TRBJ2-1; 7 bases line up with TRBD1. After removal of 4 bases from V and 6 bases from J, the junction contained 9 bases not matched to a gene. The CDR3 consists of 15 residues. From germline, CDR1 is LNHDA and CDR2 SQIVND (reference sequence). For the CDR3, the DNA is TGTGCCAGTAGTAAACCCGGACAGGTAGGCAATGAGCAGTTCTTC. As protein: CASSKPGQVGNEQFF.

The chain couples TRBV14 to TRBJ1-1; D unclear. The germline gives CDR1 SGHDN, CDR2 FVKESK. V lost 0 bases to trimming and J lost 1 base, with 15 bases between them. This CDR3 is built from 17 residues. CDR3 sequence (DNA): TGTGCCAGCAGCCAAGAATTATACGGGTTCGGGAACACTGAAGCTTTCTTT. Protein product: CASSQELYGFGNTEAFF.

The V and J genes are TRBV5-4 and TRBJ1-2; D gene ambiguous. This CDR3 comprises 15 residues. Per the germline V gene, CDR1 is SGHNT and CDR2 is YYREEE (reference sequence). Trimming removed 4 bases at V and 3 bases at J, with 16 bases between. CDR3 in amino acids: CASSPLPGVDYGYTF. As DNA, the CDR3 is TGTGCCAGCAGCCCGTTACCCGGGGTAGACTATGGCTACACCTTC.

This chain connects TRBV5-1 to TRBJ2-1; 9 bases align to TRBD1. V dropped 7 bases and J dropped 6; count of bases not matched to a gene: 11. The CDR3 has 15 amino acids. From germline, CDR1 is SGHRS and CDR2 YFSETQ. The CDR3 protein is CASGRGQGTVNEQFF. DNA of the CDR3: TGCGCCAGCGGCCGGGGACAGGGTACAGTCAATGAGCAGTTCTTC.

The chain employs TRBV23-1 and TRBJ1-5, with no clear D. TRBV23-1 is an ORF; its function is uncertain. This CDR3 has 17 amino acids. Trimming stripped 3 bases from V and 0 bases from J, with 15 bases between. The CDR3 here is CASSHRRQPYSNQPQHF. The CDR3 region has the DNA TGCGCCAGCAGTCACCGCCGACAACCTTATAGCAATCAGCCCCAGCATTTT.

The chain couples TRBV28 to TRBJ1-2; 7 bases are a match to TRBD1. Losses at the gene ends were 10 bases for V and 7 bases for J; bases not matched to a gene: 12. The CDR3 extends over 13 amino acids. Germline CDR1 is MDHEN and CDR2 is SYDVKM. The CDR3 protein is CATTGARYLGYTF. The DNA of the CDR3 is TGTGCCACCACAGGGGCGCGGTATCTTGGCTACACCTTC.

J is TRBJ2-4 and V is TRBV7-9; D is possibly TRBD1 (5 bases). CDR1 is SEHNR and CDR2 is FQNEAQ in the germline V gene (reference sequence). V shed 5 bases and J shed 8 bases, with 19 bases lying between them. This CDR3 has 15 residues. CDR3 protein: CASSKQTSTGYIQYF. The CDR3 nucleotides are TGTGCCAGCAGCAAACAAACTTCCACAGGCTACATTCAGTACTTC.

The chain employs TRBV30 and TRBJ2-3; no clear D. The germline V and J ends were trimmed by 8 bases and 6 bases, with 18 bases remaining between them. This CDR3 comprises 13 residues. Germline V gives CDR1 GTSNPN, CDR2 SVGIG (reference sequence). CDR3 sequence reads: CAVSHIEADTQYF. DNA of the CDR3: TGTGCCGTAAGCCACATCGAGGCCGATACGCAGTATTTT.

The genes are TRBV13 and TRBJ2-1, with a possible D match to TRBD2 (5 bases). Looked up from germline, CDR1 is PRHDT and CDR2 is FYEKMQ (reference sequence). CDR3 length equals 15 residues. Trimming removed 5 bases at V and 8 bases at J, with 19 bases between. The CDR3 protein is CASSLEVATIHEQFF. The CDR3, as DNA: TGTGCCAGCAGCCTAGAAGTTGCGACTATCCATGAGCAGTTCTTC.

The chain is built from TRBV7-6 and TRBJ2-4, with 7 nucleotides matching TRBD1. V trimming: 1 base; J trimming: 6 bases; junction bases outside the gene matches: 3. Germline CDR1 and CDR2: SGHVS and FNYEAQ. This CDR3 region has 14 residues. The CDR3 here is CASSLGQGANIQYF. Written as DNA, the CDR3 is TGTGCCAGCAGCTTAGGACAGGGCGCAAACATTCAGTACTTC.

The chain is built from TRBV7-2 and TRBJ2-7, with TRBD2 identical over 10 bases. The germline gives CDR1 SGHTA, CDR2 FQGNSA. V lost 5 bases, J lost 12 bases, and 19 bases stayed unmatched. The CDR3 is 16 residues long. The CDR3 coding sequence is TGTGCCAGCAGCCCGCGCCCTAGCGGGAGCGGGGGGTGGCCGTACTTC. It codes for CASSPRPSGSGGWPYF.

The V gene is TRBV7-2, the J gene TRBJ2-2; D may be TRBD1 (6 bases). The CDR3 spans 15 residues. Between the trimmed V and J ends, which lost 5 bases and 1 base, there was a span of 11 bases. The germline gives CDR1 SGHTA, CDR2 FQGNSA. The CDR3 loop reads CASSLQGRNTGELFF. In nucleotides, the CDR3 is TGTGCCAGCAGCCTTCAGGGGCGGAACACCGGGGAGCTGTTTTTT.

The chain has TRBV5-1 and TRBJ1-2; D is perhaps TRBD1 (5 bases). This CDR3 comprises 13 residues. Germline CDR1 SGHRS, CDR2 YFSETQ. V was trimmed by 4 bases and J by 4 bases, leaving 11 bases between them. The CDR3 DNA reads TGCGCCAGCAGCCTTACAGGCTCCTATGGCTACACCTTC. Residues: CASSLTGSYGYTF.

CDR3 loop: CASSGPGTAGYEQYF. In nucleotides, the CDR3 is TGTGCCAGCAGCGGCCCCGGGACAGCGGGCTACGAGCAGTACTTC. The chain links TRBV9 to TRBJ2-7; tentative D call: TRBD1 (7 bases). From germline, CDR1 is SGDLS and CDR2 YYNGEE. This CDR3 spans 15 amino acids. V was trimmed by 3 bases and J by 3 bases, leaving 16 bases between them.

This rearrangement joins TRBV7-2 to TRBJ2-1, with 7 positions matching TRBD1. Trimming at V came to 5 bases and at J to 7 bases, leaving 11 bases not matched to a gene. Germline CDR1 and CDR2: SGHTA and FQGNSA. The CDR3 runs 15 residues. For the CDR3, the DNA is TGTGCCAGCAGCGGGTCGACAGGGTCGGTGAATGAGCAGTTCTTC. Its protein product is CASSGSTGSVNEQFF.

The sample holds a few counts of this clone. The chain has TRBV28 and TRBJ1-4; 9 positions agree with TRBD1. Germline V lookup: CDR1 MDHEN, CDR2 SYDVKM. The CDR3 runs 21 residues. The trim removed 2 bases at V and 0 bases at J, leaving 16 bases unmatched. CDR3 amino acids: CASSLRPLKDRGRATNEKLFF. The CDR3 DNA is TGTGCCAGCAGTTTACGACCCCTCAAGGACAGGGGCCGGGCAACTAATGAAAAACTGTTTTTT.

J is TRBJ1-2 and V is TRBV2, with 7 bases that match TRBD1. This CDR3 has 13 residues. The germline V gene encodes CDR1 SNHLY and CDR2 FYNNEI. Trimming removed 6 bases from V and 8 bases from J; junction bases left unmatched: 9. The CDR3 reads CASSLRTGAGYTF. CDR3 DNA: TGTGCCAGCAGCCTAAGGACAGGTGCCGGCTACACCTTC.

This sequence joins TRBV7-8 and TRBJ2-7; D perhaps matches TRBD1 (5 bases). CDR1 is SGHVS and CDR2 is FQNEAQ in the germline V gene. This CDR3 spans 15 amino acids. Deletions cut 8 bases from V and 2 bases from J, with 19 bases between. CDR3 coding DNA: TGTGCCAGCGGCGCAATTATCAGGGCGGCCTACGAGCAGTACTTC. Translating gives CASGAIIRAAYEQYF.

The genes are TRBV2 and TRBJ2-5; D might be TRBD2 (5 bases). Trimming cost V 0 bases and J 5 bases, with 13 bases left between them. Germline-derived CDR1 and CDR2 are SNHLY and FYNNEI. The CDR3 contains 15 residues. The CDR3 coding sequence is TGTGCCAGCAGTGAAGCACTCAGCCGGAGGGAGACCCAGTACTTC. Protein sequence: CASSEALSRRETQYF.

The chain employs TRBV6-5 and TRBJ2-2, with D possibly being TRBD1 (6 bases). In germline, CDR1 is MNHEY, CDR2 SVGAGI. Trimming cost V 4 bases and J 1 base, with 10 bases left between them. The CDR3 is made up of 15 amino acids. In DNA, the CDR3 is TGTGCCAGCAGTTTTGGGGGCGGGAACACCGGGGAGCTGTTTTTT. This translates into CASSFGGGNTGELFF.

This chain joins TRBV27 and TRBJ2-1; D may be TRBD2 (6 bases). CDR3 length: 12 amino acids. Trimming cost V 2 bases and J 8 bases, with 7 bases left between them. Germline CDR1 reads MNHEY; CDR2 reads SMNVEV (reference sequence). The CDR3 sequence: CASSLTGDEQFF. The CDR3 DNA reads TGTGCCAGCAGTTTAACGGGGGATGAGCAGTTCTTC.

This chain connects TRBV5-8 to TRBJ2-6, with TRBD1 identical over 9 bases. V lost 5 bases to trimming and J lost 2 bases; unmatched junction nucleotides: 5. The CDR3 sequence is 16 residues long. Germline assignment: CDR1 SGHTS and CDR2 YDEGEE. Here the CDR3 reads CASRGTGLPGANVLTF. Written as DNA, the CDR3 is TGTGCCAGCAGAGGGACAGGGCTACCTGGGGCCAACGTCCTGACTTTC.

The chain carries TRBV13 and TRBJ1-2; 8 bases line up with TRBD1. V shed 5 bases and J 5 bases; nucleotides not matched to a gene: 7. The CDR3 is made up of 14 amino acids. Germline loops: CDR1 PRHDT, CDR2 FYEKMQ (reference sequence). The CDR3 is CASSGQGAWYGYTF. CDR3 nucleotides: TGTGCCAGCAGCGGCCAGGGGGCTTGGTATGGCTACACCTTC.

The V call is TRBV18, the J call TRBJ1-3; D unclear. Per the germline V gene, CDR1 is KGHSH and CDR2 is LQKENI. Between the trimmed V and J ends, which lost 0 bases and 9 bases, there was a span of 15 bases. CDR3 length: 15 amino acids. The DNA of the CDR3 is TGTGCCAGCTCACCACCGAACTCGCGAGATGCCACCATATATTTT. The encoded protein is CASSPPNSRDATIYF.

This chain links TRBV25-1 with TRBJ2-3; D gene uncertain. The CDR3 consists of 11 residues. Germline CDR1 MGHDK, CDR2 SYGVNS. Trimming cost V 6 bases and J 3 bases, with 4 bases left between them. As DNA, the CDR3 is TGTGCCAGCAGCTTGACAGATACGCAGTATTTT. It specifies CASSLTDTQYF.